This TCR beta chain is from a study of CD8 T cells in ankylosing spondylitis. Turning to this clonotype: Its matching antigen is unknown.

Broader study findings: Researchers report that disease-linked clones proved CD8+ and relatively rare in peripheral blood. The study identified a TCR beta motif of 7 or 8 highly homologous variants that appeared characteristic of ankylosing spondylitis blood.

The CDR3 covers 13 residues. Germline V gene sequence: CDR1 GTSNPN, CDR2 SVGIG (reference sequence). The germline V and J ends were trimmed by 2 bases and 10 bases, with 17 bases remaining between them. Quantitative 5'-RACE with molecular barcodes was used to make the TCR beta libraries. TCRdb re-called the 5' RACE reads with MiXCR, one entry per CDR3 protein. The sample lists a few hundred thousand distinct CDR3 sequences, under 8.5% occurring once. The sequencing sample was made of blood, either unsorted or a sorted T cell fraction (not recorded which). The clonotype was recovered from a male donor with ankylosing spondylitis. The chain links TRBV30 to TRBJ1-1; a possible D gene is TRBD1 (5 bases). CDR3 loop: CAWSNGGDVGAFF. In DNA form, the CDR3 reads TGTGCCTGGAGTAATGGGGGGGACGTCGGAGCTTTCTTT. The whole variable domain, filled in from reference TRBV30 and TRBJ1-1, reads SQTIHQWPATLVQPVGSPLSLECTVEGTSNPNLYWYRQAAGRGLQLLFYSVGIGQISSEVPQNLSASRPQDRQFILSSKKLLLSDSGFYLCAWSNGGDVGAFFGQGTRLTVV.